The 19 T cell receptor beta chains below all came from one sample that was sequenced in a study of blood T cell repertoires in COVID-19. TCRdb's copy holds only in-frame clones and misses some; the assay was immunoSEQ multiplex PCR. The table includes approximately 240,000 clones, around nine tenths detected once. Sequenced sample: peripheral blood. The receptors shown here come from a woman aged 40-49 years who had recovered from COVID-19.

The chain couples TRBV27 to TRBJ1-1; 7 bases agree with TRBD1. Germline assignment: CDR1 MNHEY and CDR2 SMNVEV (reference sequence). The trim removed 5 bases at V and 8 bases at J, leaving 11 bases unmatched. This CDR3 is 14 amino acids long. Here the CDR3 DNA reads TGTGCCAGCAGTGCCAGACAGGGATTGGCGGAAGCTTTCTTT. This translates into CASSARQGLAEAFF.

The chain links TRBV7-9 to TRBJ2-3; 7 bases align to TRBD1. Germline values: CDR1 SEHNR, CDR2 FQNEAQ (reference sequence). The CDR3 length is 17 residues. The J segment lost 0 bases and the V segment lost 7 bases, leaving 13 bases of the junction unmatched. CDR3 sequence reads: CASILDRVSPSTDTQYF. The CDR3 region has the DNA TGTGCCAGCATCCTAGACAGGGTATCCCCTAGCACAGATACGCAGTATTTT.

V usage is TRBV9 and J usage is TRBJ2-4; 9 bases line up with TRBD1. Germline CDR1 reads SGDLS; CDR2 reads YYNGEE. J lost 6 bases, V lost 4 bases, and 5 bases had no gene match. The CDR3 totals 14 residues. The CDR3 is CASSRGQGGNIQYF. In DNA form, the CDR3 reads TGTGCCAGCAGCAGGGGACAGGGTGGAAACATTCAGTACTTC.

The CDR3 region has the DNA TGTGCCAGCAGTCTTACTCCGGGACAGGGGGCAGGGGCTGGTCAGCCCCAGCATTTT. Its translation is CASSLTPGQGAGAGQPQHF. The chain carries TRBV28 and TRBJ1-5, with 12 bases aligning to TRBD1. The CDR3 spans 19 residues. V shed 5 bases, J shed 6 bases, and the junction held 17 bases outside the gene matches. Germline V gene data show CDR1 as MDHEN and CDR2 as SYDVKM.

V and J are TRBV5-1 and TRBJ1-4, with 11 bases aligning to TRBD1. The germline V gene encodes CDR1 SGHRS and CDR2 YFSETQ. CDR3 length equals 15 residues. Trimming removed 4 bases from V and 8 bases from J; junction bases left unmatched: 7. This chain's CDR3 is CASSVTGTGGEKLFF. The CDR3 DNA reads TGCGCCAGCAGCGTCACCGGGACAGGGGGAGAAAAACTGTTTTTT.

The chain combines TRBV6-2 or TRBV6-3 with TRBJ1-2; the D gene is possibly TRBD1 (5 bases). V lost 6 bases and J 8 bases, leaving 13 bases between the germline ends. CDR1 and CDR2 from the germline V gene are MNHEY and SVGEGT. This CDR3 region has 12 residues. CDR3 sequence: CASSSQGFGYTF. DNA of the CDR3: TGTGCCAGCAGCTCTCAGGGTTTCGGCTACACCTTC.

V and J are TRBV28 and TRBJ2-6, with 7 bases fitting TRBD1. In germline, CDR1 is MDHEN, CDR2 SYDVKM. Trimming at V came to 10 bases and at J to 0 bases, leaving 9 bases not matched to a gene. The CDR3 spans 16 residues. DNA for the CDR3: TGTGCCATACCCGGGACAGCCACCTCTGGGGCCAACGTCCTGACTTTC. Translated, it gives CAIPGTATSGANVLTF.

For the CDR3, the DNA is TGTGCCAGCAGCGTAGATCGGGGGGCAGGGCCCCCCCATGGCTACACCTTC. It codes for CASSVDRGAGPPHGYTF. This chain uses TRBV9 with TRBJ1-2, with a weak D call TRBD1 (6 bases). Germline assignment: CDR1 SGDLS and CDR2 YYNGEE. The CDR3 totals 17 residues. Trimming cost V 0 bases and J 6 bases, with 21 bases left between them. The full variable domain, with the rest looked up from reference TRBV9 and TRBJ1-2, is DSGVTQTPKHLITATGQRVTLRCSPRSGDLSVYWYQQSLDQGLQFLIQYYNGEERAKGNILERFSAQQFPDLHSELNLSSLELGDSALYFCASSVDRGAGPPHGYTFGSGTRLTVV.

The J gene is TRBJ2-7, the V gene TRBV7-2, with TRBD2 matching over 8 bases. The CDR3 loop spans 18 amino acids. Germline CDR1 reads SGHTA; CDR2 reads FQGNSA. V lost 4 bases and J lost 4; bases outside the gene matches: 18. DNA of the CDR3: TGTGCCAGCAGCTCAAGACAGATTAGCGGGGCCGCGGCTTACGAGCAGTACTTC. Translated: CASSSRQISGAAAYEQYF.

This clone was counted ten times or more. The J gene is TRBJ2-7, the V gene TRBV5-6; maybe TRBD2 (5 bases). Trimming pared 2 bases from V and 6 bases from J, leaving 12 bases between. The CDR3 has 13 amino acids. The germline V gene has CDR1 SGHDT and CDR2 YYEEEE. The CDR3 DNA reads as TGTGCCAGCAGCTTACGGGATCGGGCCGAGCAGTACTTC. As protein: CASSLRDRAEQYF.

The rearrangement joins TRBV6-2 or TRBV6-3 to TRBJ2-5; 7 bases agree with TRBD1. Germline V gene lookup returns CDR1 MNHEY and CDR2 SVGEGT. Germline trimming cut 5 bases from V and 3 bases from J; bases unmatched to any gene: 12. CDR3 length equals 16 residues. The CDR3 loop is CASSKENRGWKETQYF. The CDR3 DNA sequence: TGTGCCAGCAGTAAAGAGAACAGGGGTTGGAAAGAGACCCAGTACTTC.

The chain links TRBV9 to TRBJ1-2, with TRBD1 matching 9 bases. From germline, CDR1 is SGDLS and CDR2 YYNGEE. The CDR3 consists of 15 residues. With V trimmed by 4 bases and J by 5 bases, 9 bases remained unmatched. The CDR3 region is CASSPTGGAEYGYTF. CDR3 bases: TGTGCCAGCAGCCCTACAGGGGGCGCCGAATATGGCTACACCTTC.

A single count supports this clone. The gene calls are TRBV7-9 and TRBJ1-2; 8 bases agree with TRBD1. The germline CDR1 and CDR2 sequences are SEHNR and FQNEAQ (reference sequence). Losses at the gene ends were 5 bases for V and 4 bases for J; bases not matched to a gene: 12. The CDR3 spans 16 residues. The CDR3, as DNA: TGTGCCAGCAGCGCGATAGACAGGGGAGGGAGCTATGGCTACACCTTC. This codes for CASSAIDRGGSYGYTF.

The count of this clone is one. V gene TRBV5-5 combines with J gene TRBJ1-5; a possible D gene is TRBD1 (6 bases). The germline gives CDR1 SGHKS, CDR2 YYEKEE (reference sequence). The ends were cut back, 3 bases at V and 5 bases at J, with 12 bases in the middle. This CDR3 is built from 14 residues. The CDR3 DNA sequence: TGTGCCAGCAGCTGGGGGCCCGGCGATCAGCCCCAGCATTTT. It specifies CASSWGPGDQPQHF.

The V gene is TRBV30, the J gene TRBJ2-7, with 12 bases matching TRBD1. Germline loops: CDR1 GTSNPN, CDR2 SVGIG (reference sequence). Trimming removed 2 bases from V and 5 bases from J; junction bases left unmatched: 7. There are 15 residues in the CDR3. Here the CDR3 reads CAWSPGGTGGHEQYF. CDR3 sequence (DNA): TGTGCCTGGAGTCCCGGGGGGACAGGGGGCCACGAGCAGTACTTC.

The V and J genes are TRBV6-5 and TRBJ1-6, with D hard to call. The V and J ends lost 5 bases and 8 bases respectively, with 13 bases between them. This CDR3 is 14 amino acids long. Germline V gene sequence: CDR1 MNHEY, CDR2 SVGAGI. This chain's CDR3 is CASSPSGSDSPLHF. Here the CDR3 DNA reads TGTGCCAGCAGTCCCTCGGGATCTGATTCACCCCTCCACTTT.

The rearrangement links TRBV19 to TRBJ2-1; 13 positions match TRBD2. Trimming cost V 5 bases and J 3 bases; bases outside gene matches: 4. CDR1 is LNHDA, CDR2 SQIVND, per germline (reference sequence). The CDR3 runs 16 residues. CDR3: CASSFRTSGSYNEQFF. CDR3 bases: TGTGCCAGTAGTTTTCGGACTAGCGGGAGCTACAATGAGCAGTTCTTC.

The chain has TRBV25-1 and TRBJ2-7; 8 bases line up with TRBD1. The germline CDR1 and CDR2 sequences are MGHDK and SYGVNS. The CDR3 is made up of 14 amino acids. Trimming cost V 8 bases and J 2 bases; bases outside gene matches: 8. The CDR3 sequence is CASQRGQGTYEQYF. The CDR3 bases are TGTGCCAGCCAACGCGGACAGGGTACCTACGAGCAGTACTTC.

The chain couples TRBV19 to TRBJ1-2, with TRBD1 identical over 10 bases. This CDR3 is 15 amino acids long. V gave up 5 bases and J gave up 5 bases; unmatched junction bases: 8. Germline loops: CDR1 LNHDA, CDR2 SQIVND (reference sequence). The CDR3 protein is CASSPRQGAWYGYTF. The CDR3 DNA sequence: TGTGCCAGTAGTCCTCGACAGGGGGCCTGGTATGGCTACACCTTC. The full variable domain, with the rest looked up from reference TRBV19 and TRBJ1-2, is DGGITQSPKYLFRKEGQNVTLSCEQNLNHDAMYWYRQDPGQGLRLIYYSQIVNDFQKGDIAEGYSVSREKKESFPLTVTSAQKNPTAFYLCASSPRQGAWYGYTFGSGTRLTVV.